This TCR beta chain originates from a study of lymphopenia after photon versus proton radiotherapy. General study points: Relative stability marked proton patients; photon patients lost diversity and naive cells.

V gave up 7 bases and J gave up 9 bases, with 16 bases separating them. CDR3 length: 13 residues. Per the germline V gene, CDR1 is MNHEY and CDR2 is SVGAGI. Details on this clone: No antigen is known for it.

The repertoire was sequenced with immunoSEQ multiplex PCR; TCRdb's copy has only in-frame clones and lacks some. Of around 66,000 clones listed, roughly 86% are singletons. The rearrangement links TRBV6-5 to TRBJ2-1, with D perhaps given as TRBD1 or TRBD2 (5 bases each). This material consisted of peripheral blood, taken from a patient treated with photon-based radiotherapy. The sequence came from a man aged 40-49 years with gastric cancer. The CDR3 here is CASMGTVHSEQFF. The CDR3 DNA follows: TGTGCCAGCATGGGGACGGTACATAGTGAGCAGTTCTTC.